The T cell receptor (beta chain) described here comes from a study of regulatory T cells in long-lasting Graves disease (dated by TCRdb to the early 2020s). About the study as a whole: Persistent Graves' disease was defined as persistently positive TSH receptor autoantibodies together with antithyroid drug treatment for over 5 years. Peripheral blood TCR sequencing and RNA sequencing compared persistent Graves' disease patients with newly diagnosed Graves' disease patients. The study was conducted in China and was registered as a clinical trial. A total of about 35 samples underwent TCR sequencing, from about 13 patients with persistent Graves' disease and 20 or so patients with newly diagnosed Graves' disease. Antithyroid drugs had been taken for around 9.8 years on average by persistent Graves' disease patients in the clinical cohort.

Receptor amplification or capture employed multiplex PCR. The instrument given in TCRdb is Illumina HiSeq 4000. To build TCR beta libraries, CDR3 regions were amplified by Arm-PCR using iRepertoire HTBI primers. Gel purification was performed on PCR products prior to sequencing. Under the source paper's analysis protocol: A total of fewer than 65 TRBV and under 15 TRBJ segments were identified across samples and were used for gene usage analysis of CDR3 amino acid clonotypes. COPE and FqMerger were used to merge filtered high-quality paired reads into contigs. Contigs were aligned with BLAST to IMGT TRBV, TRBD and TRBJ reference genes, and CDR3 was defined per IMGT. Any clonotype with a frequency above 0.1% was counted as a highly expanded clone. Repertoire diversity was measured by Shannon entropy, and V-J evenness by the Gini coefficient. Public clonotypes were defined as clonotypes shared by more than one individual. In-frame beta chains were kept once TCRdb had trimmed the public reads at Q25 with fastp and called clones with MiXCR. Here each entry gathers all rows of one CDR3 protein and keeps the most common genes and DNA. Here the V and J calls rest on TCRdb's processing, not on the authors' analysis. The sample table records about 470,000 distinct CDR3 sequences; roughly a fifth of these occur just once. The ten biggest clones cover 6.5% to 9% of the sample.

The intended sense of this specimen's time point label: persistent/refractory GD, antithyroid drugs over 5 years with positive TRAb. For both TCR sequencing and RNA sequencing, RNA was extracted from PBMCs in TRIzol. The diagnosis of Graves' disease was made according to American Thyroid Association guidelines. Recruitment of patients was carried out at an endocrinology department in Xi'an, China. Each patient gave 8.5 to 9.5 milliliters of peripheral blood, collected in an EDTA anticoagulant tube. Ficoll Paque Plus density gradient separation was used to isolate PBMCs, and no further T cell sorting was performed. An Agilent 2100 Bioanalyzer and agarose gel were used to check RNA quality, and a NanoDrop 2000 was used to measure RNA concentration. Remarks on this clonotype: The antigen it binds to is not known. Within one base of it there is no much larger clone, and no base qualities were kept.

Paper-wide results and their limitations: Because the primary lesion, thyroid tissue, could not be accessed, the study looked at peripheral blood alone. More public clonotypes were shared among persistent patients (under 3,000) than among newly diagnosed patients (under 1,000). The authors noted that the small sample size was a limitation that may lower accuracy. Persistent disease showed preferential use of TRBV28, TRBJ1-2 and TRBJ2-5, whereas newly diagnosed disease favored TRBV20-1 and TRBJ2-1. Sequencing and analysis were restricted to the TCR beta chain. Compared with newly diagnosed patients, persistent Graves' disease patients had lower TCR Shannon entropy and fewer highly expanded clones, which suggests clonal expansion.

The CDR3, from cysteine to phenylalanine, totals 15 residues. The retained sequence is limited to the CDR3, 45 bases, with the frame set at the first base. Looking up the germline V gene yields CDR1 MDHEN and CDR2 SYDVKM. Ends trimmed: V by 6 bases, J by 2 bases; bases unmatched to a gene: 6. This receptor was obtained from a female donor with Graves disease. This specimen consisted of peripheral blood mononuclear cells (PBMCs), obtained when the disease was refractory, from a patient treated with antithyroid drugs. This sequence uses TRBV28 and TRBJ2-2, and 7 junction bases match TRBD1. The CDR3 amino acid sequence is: CASSLRDSNTGELFF. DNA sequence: TGTGCCAGCAGCCTCCGGGACAGCAACACCGGGGAGCTGTTTTTT.